One sample yielded the 21 T cell receptor beta chains listed below, sequenced in a study of T cell responses to AZD1222 COVID-19 vaccine. The table came from immunoSEQ multiplex PCR; TCRdb's copy has only in-frame clones and leaves some out. This table has 180,000 or so clones, 88% appearing once. The sequenced sample was peripheral blood, obtained on day 0 of AZD1222 vaccination. The receptors were sampled from an adult in good health.

This clone was counted once. CDR3 in DNA: TGTGCCAGCTCACCAGGGACCGAAGCATACGCGACTGAAGCTTTCTTT. It codes for CASSPGTEAYATEAFF. J is TRBJ1-1 and V is TRBV18; maybe TRBD1 (5 bases). Germline assignment: CDR1 KGHSH and CDR2 LQKENI. V shed 2 bases and J shed 5 bases, with 18 bases lying between them. The CDR3 extends over 16 amino acids.

The V and J genes are TRBV5-5 and TRBJ2-3, with D hard to call. The V and J ends lost 0 bases and 2 bases respectively, with 7 bases between them. CDR1 and CDR2 (germline): SGHKS, YYEKEE (reference sequence). The CDR3 runs to 14 residues. The CDR3 loop is CASSLETTTDTQYF. Written as DNA, the CDR3 is TGTGCCAGCAGCTTGGAGACCACCACAGATACGCAGTATTTT.

The rearrangement uses TRBV5-1 and TRBJ2-3; 8 positions match TRBD2. This CDR3 has 14 residues. Germline-derived CDR1 and CDR2 are SGHRS and YFSETQ. V shed 4 bases and J 9 bases; nucleotides not matched to a gene: 10. CDR3 DNA sequence: TGCGCCAGCAGCAGGGGTCTGCGGGGGGACACGCAGTATTTT. Amino acids: CASSRGLRGDTQYF.

The rearrangement uses TRBV7-9 and TRBJ2-5; TRBD2 matches 7 bases. V shed 3 bases, J shed 5 bases, and the junction held 6 bases outside the gene matches. Germline CDR1 is SEHNR and CDR2 is FQNEAQ (reference sequence). The CDR3 is 14 amino acids. The CDR3 loop is CASSFSGGKETQYF. CDR3 sequence (DNA): TGTGCCAGCAGCTTTTCGGGGGGTAAGGAGACCCAGTACTTC.

The chain joins TRBV11-2 to TRBJ2-1; no clear D gene. This CDR3 is 16 amino acids long. The V end was cut by 1 base, the J end by 0 bases, with 10 bases between. Germline CDR1 reads SGHAT; CDR2 reads FQNNGV. CDR3 nucleotides: TGTGCCAGCAGCTTAGGTGTTAGAAGCTCCTACAATGAGCAGTTCTTC. Amino acid sequence: CASSLGVRSSYNEQFF.

The rearrangement uses TRBV3-1 (or the pseudogene TRBV3-2) and TRBJ1-2, with D maybe TRBD1 (6 bases). The CDR3 length is 16 residues. The germline CDR1 and CDR2 sequences are LGHDT and YNNKEL (reference sequence). The V gene lost 1 base and the J gene lost 4 bases, with 16 bases spanning the gap. CDR3 nucleotides: TGTGCCAGCAGCCAAGGGGTCGGGGACATGGTCTATGGCTACACCTTC. Protein sequence: CASSQGVGDMVYGYTF.

The chain recombines TRBV6-5 with TRBJ2-2; D gene ambiguous. The V and J ends lost 6 bases and 2 bases respectively, with 7 bases between them. CDR1 and CDR2 from the germline V gene are MNHEY and SVGAGI. The CDR3 sequence is 13 residues long. Here the CDR3 DNA reads TGTGCCAGCAGCCTCTATAACACCGGGGAGCTGTTTTTT. Encoded protein: CASSLYNTGELFF.

The rearrangement uses TRBV27 and TRBJ2-2; no definite D call. The CDR3 has 15 amino acids. Trimming removed 2 bases at V and 3 bases at J, with 10 bases between. Germline lookup yields CDR1 MNHEY and CDR2 SMNVEV (reference sequence). CDR3 bases: TGTGCCAGCAGTTTACGGCAAGTGGACACCGGGGAGCTGTTTTTT. It codes for CASSLRQVDTGELFF.

The chain combines TRBV28 with TRBJ2-7, with 11 bases identical to TRBD1. The CDR3 is made up of 19 amino acids. J gave up 5 bases and V 3 bases, and 18 bases lay outside the gene matches. Germline V CDR1 and CDR2: MDHEN, SYDVKM. In DNA, the CDR3 is TGTGCCAGCAGTTTTCCCCGCCCGGCCGGGACAGGGGGTTTGGACGAGCAGTACTTC. It translates to CASSFPRPAGTGGLDEQYF. The variable domain in full, with the rest retrieved from reference TRBV28 and TRBJ2-7, is DVKVTQSSRYLVKRTGEKVFLECVQDMDHENMFWYRQDPGLGLRLIYFSYDVKMKEKGDIPEGYSVSREKKERFSLILESASTNQTSMYLCASSFPRPAGTGGLDEQYFGPGTRLTVT.

The CDR3 DNA sequence: TGTGCCAGCAGCCCCGGGACAGGCAGCTACGAGCAGTACTTC. Translating it yields CASSPGTGSYEQYF. The chain has TRBV6-5 and TRBJ2-7; TRBD1 aligns across 8 bases. Unmatched junction bases numbered 7, after V lost 6 bases and J lost 3 bases. Germline V CDR1 and CDR2: MNHEY, SVGAGI. The CDR3 is 14 amino acids.

This clone was counted once. The CDR3 region is CASSLPGTGLKTQYF. The CDR3 DNA follows: TGTGCCAGCAGCTTACCCGGGACAGGGCTAAAGACCCAGTACTTC. The chain combines TRBV5-4 with TRBJ2-5; 9 bases line up with TRBD1. CDR1 SGHNT and CDR2 YYREEE come from the germline V gene (reference sequence). J lost 6 bases, V lost 2 bases, and 8 bases had no gene match. The CDR3 runs to 15 residues.

This clone occurred once. The rearrangement joins TRBV28 to TRBJ2-1; no definite D call. The length of the CDR3 is 12 residues. From germline, CDR1 is MDHEN and CDR2 SYDVKM. Trimming cost V 6 bases and J 13 bases, with 16 bases left between them. The CDR3 reads CASSPLQVRQFF. The DNA for the CDR3 is TGTGCCAGCAGCCCCCTCCAGGTTCGTCAGTTCTTC.

This sequence joins TRBV4-1 and TRBJ2-3; no reliable D call. The CDR3 runs 13 residues. V lost 3 bases and J 2 bases, leaving 6 bases between the germline ends. Looked up from germline, CDR1 is MGHRA and CDR2 is YSYEKL. CDR3 protein: CASSQRTTDTQYF. The CDR3 DNA reads TGCGCCAGCAGCCAGAGGACCACAGATACGCAGTATTTT.

The CDR3 loop is CASSLASPGRRGGYTF. In DNA, the CDR3 is TGTGCCAGCAGCTTAGCGAGCCCGGGGAGGCGAGGTGGCTACACCTTC. The V and J genes are TRBV7-8 and TRBJ1-2; D uncertain. CDR3 length: 16 amino acids. Per the germline V gene, CDR1 is SGHVS and CDR2 is FQNEAQ. The V and J ends lost 0 bases and 7 bases respectively, with 18 bases between them. The variable domain in full, completed from reference TRBV7-8 and TRBJ1-2, reads GAGVSQSPRYKVAKRGQDVALRCDPISGHVSLFWYQQALGQGPEFLTYFQNEAQLDKSGLPSDRFFAERPEGSVSTLKIQRTQQEDSAVYLCASSLASPGRRGGYTFGSGTRLTVV.

In its sample, this clone was seen a few times. The gene calls are TRBV3-1 (or the pseudogene TRBV3-2) and TRBJ1-5; D ambiguous. V was cut by 0 bases and J by 5 bases, with 14 bases left in between. CDR3 length equals 16 residues. In germline, CDR1 is LGHDT, CDR2 YNNKEL (reference sequence). The CDR3 reads CASSQDYHGEDQPQHF. CDR3 nucleotide sequence: TGTGCCAGCAGCCAAGACTACCACGGAGAGGATCAGCCCCAGCATTTT.

CDR3 in amino acids: CASSLTVNTEAFF. CDR3 nucleotides: TGTGCCAGCAGTTTAACGGTGAACACTGAAGCTTTCTTT. The chain couples TRBV27 to TRBJ1-1; no definite D call. V was cut by 2 bases and J by 0 bases, with 4 bases left in between. The CDR3 covers 13 residues. Germline loops: CDR1 MNHEY, CDR2 SMNVEV (reference sequence).

The chain recombines TRBV5-1 with TRBJ1-4, with a tentative D call TRBD1 (5 bases). Per germline, CDR1 SGHRS and CDR2 YFSETQ. There are 14 residues in the CDR3. The V end lost 6 bases, the J end lost 0 bases, and 9 bases lay between the germline ends. CDR3 in DNA: TGCGCCAGCAAAACGACAGCAACTAATGAAAAACTGTTTTTT. Encoded protein: CASKTTATNEKLFF.

The chain recombines TRBV4-1 with TRBJ1-4; D gene uncertain. Trimming removed 0 bases from V and 8 bases from J, with 19 bases in between. The germline V gene encodes CDR1 MGHRA and CDR2 YSYEKL. The CDR3 is made up of 17 amino acids. The CDR3 region is CASSQDSSGSVREKLFF. In DNA, the CDR3 is TGCGCCAGCAGCCAAGATTCATCCGGGAGTGTACGGGAAAAACTGTTTTTT.

The rearrangement uses TRBV19 and TRBJ1-4; D uncertain. This CDR3 comprises 19 residues. The germline gives CDR1 LNHDA, CDR2 SQIVND (reference sequence). V lost 7 bases to trimming and J lost 0 bases, with 24 bases between them. CDR3 coding DNA: TGTGCCAGTACTCATATGGGGAAGGTCGACTGGGCAACTAATGAAAAACTGTTTTTT. This codes for CASTHMGKVDWATNEKLFF.

The rearrangement uses TRBV5-4 and TRBJ1-3; TRBD1 agrees at 9 bases. V lost 4 bases, J lost 8 bases, and 7 bases stayed unmatched. Germline CDR1 SGHNT, CDR2 YYREEE (reference sequence). CDR3 size: 14 residues. CDR3 in DNA: TGTGCCAGCAGCCCGGGGACAGGGAGGGACACCATATATTTT. Amino acids: CASSPGTGRDTIYF.

The rearrangement links TRBV6-5 to TRBJ2-3; 7 bases agree with TRBD1. The germline CDR1 and CDR2 sequences are MNHEY and SVGAGI. Losses at the gene ends were 7 bases for V and 6 bases for J; bases not matched to a gene: 1. The CDR3 has 11 amino acids. The CDR3 region is CASNRGDTQYF. The CDR3 bases are TGTGCCAGCAACAGGGGCGATACGCAGTATTTT.